The subject of this entry is one T cell receptor beta chain. The antigen is not known. Patients were excluded if they had other autoimmune diseases or uncontrolled infections, and likewise if pregnancy or lactation applied. The data originate from a study of Graves' ophthalmopathy and Graves' hyperthyroidism. With 4 bases clipped from V and 7 bases from J, the junction kept 14 bases outside the gene matches. The CDR3 runs to 15 residues. From germline, CDR1 is SGHRS and CDR2 YFSETQ. Findings and limits, study-wide: As the model predicted ophthalmopathy progression, it achieved a sensitivity of 65% to 71% and a specificity of around 73%. Blood also held most thyroid clonotypes expanded above 0.001 frequency. Distinction of ophthalmopathy from stable hyperthyroidism by a 13-signature model reached almost 90% sensitivity and more than 65% specificity.

Transcripts of RNA were the source for amplifying TCR beta CDR3 regions. Amplification began with first-round RT-PCR using HTBI primers, then second-round multiplex PCR was performed. In TCRdb, the multiplex PCR reads were re-called with MiXCR into one record per CDR3 protein. The sample has some 370,000 distinct CDR3 sequences, about 15% seen once. This receptor was obtained from an adult woman with stable Graves' hyperthyroidism. Sequencing was done on a sample of peripheral blood. V usage is TRBV5-1 and J usage is TRBJ2-7; 7 bases fit TRBD2. CDR3 sequence: CASSLTGREAREQYF. The CDR3 bases are TGCGCCAGCAGCCTGACGGGACGGGAGGCGCGGGAGCAGTACTTC.